The clone carrying this TCR beta chain came up many times. What it binds is not known. Regarding the study as a whole: Tumor memory CD4+ T cell TCR gene usage was found to cluster with blood and lymph node memory CD4+ cells and with lymph node naive CD4+ cells.

TCRdb re-analysed the 5' RACE reads in MiXCR, keeping a single row per CDR3 protein. The top ten hold about 3% of the sample, which has 50,000 to 75,000 distinct CDR3 sequences, around a fifth seen once. CDR3 length: 13 amino acids. Germline CDR1 and CDR2: SGHKS and YYEKEE (reference sequence). Trimming removed 4 bases from V and 4 bases from J; junction bases left unmatched: 5. The V and J genes are TRBV5-5 and TRBJ2-7; the match to TRBD2 covers 7 bases. Material: memory CD4+ T cells sorted from a lymph node. The subset: memory CD4+ T cells, CD4+CD45RO+CD25-. The clonotype was recovered from a female donor with breast cancer. CDR3: CASSDGGSYEQYF. The CDR3 bases are TGTGCCAGCAGCGACGGGGGGTCTTACGAGCAGTACTTC.